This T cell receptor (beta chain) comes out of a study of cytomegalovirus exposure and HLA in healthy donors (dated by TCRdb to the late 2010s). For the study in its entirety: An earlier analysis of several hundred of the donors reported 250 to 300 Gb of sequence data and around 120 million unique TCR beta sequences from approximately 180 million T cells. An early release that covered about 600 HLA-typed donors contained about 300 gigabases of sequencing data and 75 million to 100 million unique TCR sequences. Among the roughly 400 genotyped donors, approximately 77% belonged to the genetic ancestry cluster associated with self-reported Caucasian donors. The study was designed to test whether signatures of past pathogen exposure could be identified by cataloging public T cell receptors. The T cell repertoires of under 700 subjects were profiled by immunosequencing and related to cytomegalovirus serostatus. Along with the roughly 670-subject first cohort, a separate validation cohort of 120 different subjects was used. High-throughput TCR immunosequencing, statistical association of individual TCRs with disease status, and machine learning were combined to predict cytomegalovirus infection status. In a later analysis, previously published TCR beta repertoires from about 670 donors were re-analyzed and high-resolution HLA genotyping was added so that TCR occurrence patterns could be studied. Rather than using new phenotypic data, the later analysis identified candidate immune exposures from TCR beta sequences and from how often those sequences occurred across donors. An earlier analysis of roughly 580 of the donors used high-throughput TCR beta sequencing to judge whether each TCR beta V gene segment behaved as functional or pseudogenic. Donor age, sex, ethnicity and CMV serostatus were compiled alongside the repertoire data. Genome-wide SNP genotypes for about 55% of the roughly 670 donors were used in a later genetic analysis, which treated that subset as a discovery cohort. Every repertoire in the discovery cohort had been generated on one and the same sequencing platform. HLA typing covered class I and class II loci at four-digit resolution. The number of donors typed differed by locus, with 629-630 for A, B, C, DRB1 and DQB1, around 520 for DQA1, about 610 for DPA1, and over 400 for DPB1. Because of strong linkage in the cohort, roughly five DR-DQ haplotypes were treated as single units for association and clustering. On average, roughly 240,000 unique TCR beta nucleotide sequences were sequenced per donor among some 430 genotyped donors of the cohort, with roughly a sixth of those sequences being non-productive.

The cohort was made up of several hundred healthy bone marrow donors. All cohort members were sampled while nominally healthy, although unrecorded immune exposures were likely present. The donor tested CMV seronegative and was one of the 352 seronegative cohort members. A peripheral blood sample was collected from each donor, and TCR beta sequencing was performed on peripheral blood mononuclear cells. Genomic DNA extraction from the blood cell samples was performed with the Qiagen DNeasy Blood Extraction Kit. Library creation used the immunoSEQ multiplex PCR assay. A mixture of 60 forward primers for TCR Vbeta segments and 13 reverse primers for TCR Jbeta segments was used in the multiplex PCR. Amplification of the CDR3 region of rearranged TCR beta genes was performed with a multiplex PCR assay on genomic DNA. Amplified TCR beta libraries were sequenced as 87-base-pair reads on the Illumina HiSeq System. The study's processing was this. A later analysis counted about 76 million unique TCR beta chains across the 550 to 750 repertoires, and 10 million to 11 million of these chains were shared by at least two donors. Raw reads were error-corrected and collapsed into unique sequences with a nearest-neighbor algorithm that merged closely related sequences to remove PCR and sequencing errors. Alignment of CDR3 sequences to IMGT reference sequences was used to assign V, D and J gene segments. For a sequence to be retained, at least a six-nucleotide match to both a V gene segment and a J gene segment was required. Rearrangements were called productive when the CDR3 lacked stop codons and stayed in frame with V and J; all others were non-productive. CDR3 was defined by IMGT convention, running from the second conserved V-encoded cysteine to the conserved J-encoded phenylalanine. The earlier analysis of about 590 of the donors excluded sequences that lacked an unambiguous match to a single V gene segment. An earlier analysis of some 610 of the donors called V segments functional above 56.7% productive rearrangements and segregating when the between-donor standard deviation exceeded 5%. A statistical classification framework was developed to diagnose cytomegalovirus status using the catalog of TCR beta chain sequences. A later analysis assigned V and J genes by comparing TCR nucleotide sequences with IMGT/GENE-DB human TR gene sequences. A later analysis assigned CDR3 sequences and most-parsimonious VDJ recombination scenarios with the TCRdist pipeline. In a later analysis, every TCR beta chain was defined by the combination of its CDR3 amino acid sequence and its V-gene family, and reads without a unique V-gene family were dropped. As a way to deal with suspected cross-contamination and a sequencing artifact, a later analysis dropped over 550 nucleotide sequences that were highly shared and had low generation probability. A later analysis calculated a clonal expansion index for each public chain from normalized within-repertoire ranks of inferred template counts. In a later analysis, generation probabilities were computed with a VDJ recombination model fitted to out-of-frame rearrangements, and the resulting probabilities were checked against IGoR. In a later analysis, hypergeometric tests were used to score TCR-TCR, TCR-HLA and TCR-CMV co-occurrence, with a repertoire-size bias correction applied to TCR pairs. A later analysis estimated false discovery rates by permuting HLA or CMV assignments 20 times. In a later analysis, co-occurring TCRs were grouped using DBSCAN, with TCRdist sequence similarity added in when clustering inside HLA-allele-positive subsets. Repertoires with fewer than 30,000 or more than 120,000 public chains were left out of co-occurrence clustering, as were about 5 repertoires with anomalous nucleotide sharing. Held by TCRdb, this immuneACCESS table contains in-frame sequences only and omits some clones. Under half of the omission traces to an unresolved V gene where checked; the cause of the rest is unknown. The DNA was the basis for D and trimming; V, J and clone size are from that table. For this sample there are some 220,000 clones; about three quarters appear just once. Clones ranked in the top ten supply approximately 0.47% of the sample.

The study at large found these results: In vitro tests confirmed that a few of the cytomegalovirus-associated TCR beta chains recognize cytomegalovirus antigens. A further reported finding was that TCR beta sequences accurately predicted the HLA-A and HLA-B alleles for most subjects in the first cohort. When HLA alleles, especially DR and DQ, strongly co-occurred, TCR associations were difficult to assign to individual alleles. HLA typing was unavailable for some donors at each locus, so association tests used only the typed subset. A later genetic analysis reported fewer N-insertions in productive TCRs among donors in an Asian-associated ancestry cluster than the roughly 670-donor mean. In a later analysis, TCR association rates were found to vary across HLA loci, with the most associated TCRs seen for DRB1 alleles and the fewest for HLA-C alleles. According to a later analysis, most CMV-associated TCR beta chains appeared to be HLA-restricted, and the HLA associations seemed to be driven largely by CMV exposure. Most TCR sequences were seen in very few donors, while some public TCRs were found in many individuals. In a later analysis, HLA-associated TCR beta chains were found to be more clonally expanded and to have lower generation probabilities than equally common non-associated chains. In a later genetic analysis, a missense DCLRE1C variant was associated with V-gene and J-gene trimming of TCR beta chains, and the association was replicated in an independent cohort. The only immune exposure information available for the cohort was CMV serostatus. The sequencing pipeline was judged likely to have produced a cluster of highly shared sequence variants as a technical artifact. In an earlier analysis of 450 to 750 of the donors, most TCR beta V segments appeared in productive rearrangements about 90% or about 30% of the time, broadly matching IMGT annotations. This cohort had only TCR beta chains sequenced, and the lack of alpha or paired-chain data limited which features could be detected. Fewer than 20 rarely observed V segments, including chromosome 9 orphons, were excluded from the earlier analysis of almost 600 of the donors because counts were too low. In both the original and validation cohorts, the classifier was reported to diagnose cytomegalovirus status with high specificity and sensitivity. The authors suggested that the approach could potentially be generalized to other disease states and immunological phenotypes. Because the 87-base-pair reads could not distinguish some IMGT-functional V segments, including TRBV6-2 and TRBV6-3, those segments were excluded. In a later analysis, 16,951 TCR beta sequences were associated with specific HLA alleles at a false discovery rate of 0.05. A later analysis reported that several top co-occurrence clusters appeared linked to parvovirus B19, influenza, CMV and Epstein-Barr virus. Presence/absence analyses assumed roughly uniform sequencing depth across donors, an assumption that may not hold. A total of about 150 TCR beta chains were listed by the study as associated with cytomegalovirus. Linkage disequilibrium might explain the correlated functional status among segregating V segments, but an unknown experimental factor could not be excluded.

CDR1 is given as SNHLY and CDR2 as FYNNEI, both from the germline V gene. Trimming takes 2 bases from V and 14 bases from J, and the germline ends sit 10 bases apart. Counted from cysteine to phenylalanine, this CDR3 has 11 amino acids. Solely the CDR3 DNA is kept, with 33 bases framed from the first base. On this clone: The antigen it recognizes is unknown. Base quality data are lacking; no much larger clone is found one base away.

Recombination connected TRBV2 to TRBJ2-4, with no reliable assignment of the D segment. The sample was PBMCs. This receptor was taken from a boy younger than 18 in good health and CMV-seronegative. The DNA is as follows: TGTGCCAGCAGTGAACCGGGTAATGAGTACTTC. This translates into CASSEPGNEYF. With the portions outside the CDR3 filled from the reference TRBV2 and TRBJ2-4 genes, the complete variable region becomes EPEVTQTPSHQVTQMGQEVILRCVPISNHLYFYWYRQILGQKVEFLVSFYNNEISEKSEIFDDQFSVERPDGSNFTLKIRSTKLEDSAMYFCASSEPGNEYFGAGTRLSVL.